These 2 T cell receptor beta chains originate from one sample sequenced in a study of T cells after yellow fever vaccination. Via MiXCR, TCRdb re-called the 5' RACE reads, giving one row per CDR3 protein. The sample records about 300,000 distinct CDR3 sequences, around 8.6% being singletons. Sample: CD4+ T cells sorted from PBMCs, taken 5 days after the yellow fever booster vaccination. Every receptor here comes from a young man who received the YFV17D yellow fever vaccine.

This clonotype was found a few times. The genes are TRBV5-1 and TRBJ2-5; 7 bases match TRBD2. Germline V lookup: CDR1 SGHRS, CDR2 YFSETQ. The CDR3 consists of 15 residues. Losses at the gene ends were 4 bases for V and 0 bases for J; bases not matched to a gene: 6. CDR3 bases: TGCGCCAGCAGCCCGACGCGGGGGAACCAAGAGACCCAGTACTTC. Translation gives CASSPTRGNQETQYF.

This clonotype showed up just a few times. The chain carries TRBV11-1 and TRBJ2-5; TRBD2 matches 11 bases. The CDR3 is made up of 17 amino acids. J was trimmed by 5 bases and V by 4 bases; bases with no gene match: 12. The germline V gene has CDR1 SGHAT and CDR2 FQDESV (reference sequence). The CDR3 sequence: CASSSRHSGGAQETQYF. In DNA form, the CDR3 reads TGTGCCAGCAGCTCCAGACATAGCGGGGGGGCCCAGGAGACCCAGTACTTC.